The next 26 T cell receptor beta chains were all read from a single sample in a study of OX40 agonist ivuxolimab in advanced cancers. Profiling relied on immunoSEQ multiplex PCR, and the TCRdb table lists in-frame clones only, not all of them. This table holds about 64,000 clones, 80% to 90% found once. The source was CD4+ or CD8+ T cells sorted from blood, collected in a trial of the OX40 agonist ivuxolimab. The source of these receptors is an adult with an advanced solid tumor such as melanoma, head and neck, liver or kidney cancer.

The chain combines TRBV4-3 with TRBJ2-1; D tentatively reads TRBD1 or TRBD2 (7 bases each). In germline, CDR1 is LGHNA, CDR2 YSLEER. V lost 0 bases and J 8 bases, leaving 17 bases between the germline ends. The CDR3 is 16 residues long. CDR3 residues: CASSQERGGGWDEQFF. The CDR3 DNA reads TGCGCCAGCAGCCAAGAGCGGGGAGGGGGCTGGGATGAGCAGTTCTTC.

The chain recombines TRBV27 with TRBJ2-5; 7 nucleotides align to TRBD1. Trimming took 6 bases from V and 1 from J; bases not matched to a gene: 11. Germline V gene data show CDR1 as MNHEY and CDR2 as SMNVEV (reference sequence). There are 16 residues in the CDR3. The CDR3 reads CASRPPRQGIQETQYF. CDR3 in DNA: TGTGCCAGCAGACCGCCTCGACAGGGCATCCAAGAGACCCAGTACTTC.

The V call is TRBV30, the J call TRBJ2-1, with 8 bases lining up with TRBD2. The CDR3 totals 13 residues. V lost 2 bases to trimming and J lost 9 bases; unmatched junction nucleotides: 6. The germline CDR1 and CDR2 sequences are GTSNPN and SVGIG (reference sequence). DNA of the CDR3: TGTGCCTGGAGTTCTCCGGGAGGGGCTGAGCAGTTCTTC. Encoded protein: CAWSSPGGAEQFF. The full variable domain, its missing parts supplied by reference TRBV30 and TRBJ2-1, is SQTIHQWPATLVQPVGSPLSLECTVEGTSNPNLYWYRQAAGRGLQLLFYSVGIGQISSEVPQNLSASRPQDRQFILSSKKLLLSDSGFYLCAWSSPGGAEQFFGPGTRLTVL.

CDR3 nucleotide sequence: TGCGCCAGCAGTGCTAGCGGGAGTAGGGATACGCAGTATTTT. Translated: CASSASGSRDTQYF. The chain carries TRBV10-1 and TRBJ2-3, with 10 bases fitting TRBD2. The J segment lost 6 bases and the V segment lost 4 bases, leaving 4 bases of the junction unmatched. CDR3 length: 14 amino acids. Germline-derived CDR1 and CDR2 are WNHNN and SYGVQD (reference sequence).

This chain connects TRBV19 to TRBJ2-7, with no clear D. The germline V and J ends were trimmed by 0 bases and 3 bases, with 12 bases remaining between them. This CDR3 region has 15 residues. Germline lookup yields CDR1 LNHDA and CDR2 SQIVND (reference sequence). The CDR3 sequence: CASSIDVGRIYEQYF. The CDR3 DNA reads as TGTGCCAGTAGTATAGATGTCGGCAGGATCTACGAGCAGTACTTC.

The V call is TRBV11-2, the J call TRBJ1-2, with a tentative D call TRBD1 (5 bases). Looked up from germline, CDR1 is SGHAT and CDR2 is FQNNGV. The CDR3 is 15 residues long. V was cut by 6 bases and J by 3 bases, with 17 bases left in between. CDR3: CASRRPGTPDYGYTF. In nucleotides, the CDR3 is TGTGCCAGCAGACGACCCGGGACGCCTGACTATGGCTACACCTTC.

The CDR3 nucleotides are TGTGCCAGCAGCTTAATGGGGACAGATGAAAAACTGTTTTTT. Translated: CASSLMGTDEKLFF. The chain is built from TRBV7-8 and TRBJ1-4; 7 positions agree with TRBD1. J was trimmed by 6 bases and V by 2 bases; bases with no gene match: 3. This CDR3 is 14 amino acids long. The germline CDR1 and CDR2 sequences are SGHVS and FQNEAQ.

In its sample, this clone was seen once. This sequence joins TRBV28 and TRBJ1-2; no definite D call. The CDR3 has 12 residues. V was pared by 3 bases and J by 8 bases, with 10 bases between. Germline V gene sequence: CDR1 MDHEN, CDR2 SYDVKM. DNA for the CDR3: TGTGCCAGCAGTTTGTCCTTGATAGGCTACACCTTC. Translated: CASSLSLIGYTF.

The V call is TRBV19, the J call TRBJ2-1; D may be TRBD2 (5 bases). Germline V gene lookup returns CDR1 LNHDA and CDR2 SQIVND (reference sequence). V was pared by 7 bases and J by 1 base, with 20 bases between. The CDR3 runs 17 residues. In DNA, the CDR3 is TGTGCCAGTACCCGAAGCGGAATTTCGGGGTCCTACAATGAGCAGTTCTTC. Protein: CASTRSGISGSYNEQFF.

This chain joins TRBV11-2 and TRBJ2-3; D gene uncertain. Germline CDR1 SGHAT, CDR2 FQNNGV. This CDR3 contains 14 residues. Trimming shortened V by 7 bases and J by 1 base, and 12 bases separated the two germline ends. The CDR3 nucleotides read TGTGCCAGCACTCCCCCCGGTGGCACAGATACGCAGTATTTT. Protein sequence: CASTPPGGTDTQYF.

V gene TRBV27 combines with J gene TRBJ2-3, with TRBD1 matching 10 bases. J was trimmed by 4 bases and V by 6 bases; bases with no gene match: 10. Germline CDR1 reads MNHEY; CDR2 reads SMNVEV (reference sequence). The CDR3 length is 16 residues. CDR3 protein: CASRAERTGGADTQYF. The CDR3 DNA reads TGTGCCAGCAGAGCCGAGAGGACAGGGGGGGCAGATACGCAGTATTTT.

The V gene is TRBV10-3, the J gene TRBJ2-2; D not certain. The CDR3 contains 14 residues. V was shortened by 2 bases and J by 6 bases, with 10 bases between the two germline ends. Germline CDR1 reads ENHRY; CDR2 reads SYGVKD. The CDR3 DNA reads TGTGCCATCAGTGAGATGGCGTCGGCCGGGGAGCTGTTTTTT. Encoded protein: CAISEMASAGELFF.

This clone has only one observation. The rearrangement joins TRBV25-1 to TRBJ1-3; D gene unclear. Germline assignment: CDR1 MGHDK and CDR2 SYGVNS. CDR3 length: 14 amino acids. The V end was cut by 2 bases, the J end by 2 bases, with 7 bases between. CDR3 protein: CASSEAGPGNTIYF. DNA of the CDR3: TGTGCCAGCAGTGAAGCAGGACCTGGAAACACCATATATTTT.

V is TRBV11-2 and J is TRBJ2-1; 7 bases are a match to TRBD2. Germline V gives CDR1 SGHAT, CDR2 FQNNGV. CDR3 length: 16 amino acids. V dropped 3 bases and J dropped 10; count of bases not matched to a gene: 15. The CDR3 spells CASSFLGGRAPQEQFF. The CDR3 DNA follows: TGTGCCAGCAGCTTCTTGGGTGGGAGGGCCCCTCAAGAGCAGTTCTTC. Supplemented by reference TRBV11-2 and TRBJ2-1, the full variable domain reads EAGVAQSPRYKIIEKRQSVAFWCNPISGHATLYWYQQILGQGPKLLIQFQNNGVVDDSQLPKDRFSAERLKGVDSTLKIQPAKLEDSAVYLCASSFLGGRAPQEQFFGPGTRLTVL.

The chain has TRBV5-4 and TRBJ1-3, with TRBD1 identical over 12 bases. CDR1 and CDR2 (germline): SGHNT, YYREEE (reference sequence). This CDR3 contains 17 residues. The V segment lost 4 bases and the J segment 1 base; nucleotides outside the gene matches: 6. In nucleotides, the CDR3 is TGTGCCAGCAGCCCCGGGACAGGGGGCGCTTCTGGAAACACCATATATTTT. Translation gives CASSPGTGGASGNTIYF.

The chain joins TRBV5-1 to TRBJ2-5; D not certain. The CDR3 sequence is 14 residues long. V was clipped by 4 bases and J by 0 bases, with 10 bases between them. Germline assignment: CDR1 SGHRS and CDR2 YFSETQ. CDR3 bases: TGCGCCAGCAGCCAGTGGGCCAACCAAGAGACCCAGTACTTC. This encodes CASSQWANQETQYF.

The chain employs TRBV4-2 and TRBJ1-5; 9 nucleotides align to TRBD1. In germline, CDR1 is LGHNA, CDR2 YNFKEQ. The junction had 4 bases not matched to a gene; V was cut back by 5 bases and J by 5 bases. The CDR3 runs to 14 residues. CDR3 residues: CASSLRTGDQPQHF. The CDR3 coding sequence is TGTGCCAGCAGCTTAAGGACAGGGGATCAGCCCCAGCATTTT.

The chain links TRBV30 to TRBJ1-4, with a possible D match to TRBD1 (5 bases). Germline assignment: CDR1 GTSNPN and CDR2 SVGIG (reference sequence). V lost 1 base, J lost 8 bases, and 14 bases lay in between. The CDR3 is 14 amino acids. The CDR3 reads CAWSGGPGEEKLFF. In DNA form, the CDR3 reads TGTGCCTGGAGTGGGGGACCCGGTGAGGAAAAACTGTTTTTT.

The chain has TRBV9 and TRBJ2-3, with 10 nucleotides matching TRBD1. V was clipped by 4 bases and J by 2 bases; unmatched bases: 7. CDR1 and CDR2 (germline): SGDLS, YYNGEE. The CDR3 loop spans 16 amino acids. The CDR3 reads CASSPRTGGHTDTQYF. CDR3 nucleotide sequence: TGTGCCAGCAGCCCCCGGACAGGGGGTCACACAGATACGCAGTATTTT. Full variable domain (missing parts from reference TRBV9 and TRBJ2-3): DSGVTQTPKHLITATGQRVTLRCSPRSGDLSVYWYQQSLDQGLQFLIQYYNGEERAKGNILERFSAQQFPDLHSELNLSSLELGDSALYFCASSPRTGGHTDTQYFGPGTRLTVL.

This clone has more than one count but fewer than ten. The V call is TRBV4-1, the J call TRBJ1-6; D gene uncertain. Germline V gene lookup returns CDR1 MGHRA and CDR2 YSYEKL. The V end lost 4 bases, the J end lost 9 bases, and 13 bases lay between the germline ends. The CDR3 sequence is 14 residues long. The CDR3 DNA reads TGCGCCAGCAGCCTCGGACTTGAGAGTTCACCCCTCCACTTT. This encodes CASSLGLESSPLHF.

The rearrangement joins TRBV2 to TRBJ2-5; weak D call: TRBD2 (6 bases). CDR3 length equals 17 residues. Trimming stripped 5 bases from V and 4 bases from J, with 23 bases between. Per germline, CDR1 SNHLY and CDR2 FYNNEI. The CDR3 DNA reads as TGTGCCAGCAGTATCCCCCCCGGGGCGGGACCGGGAGAGACCCAGTACTTC. This encodes CASSIPPGAGPGETQYF.

The gene calls are TRBV28 and TRBJ2-3; the D is unclear. Trimming stripped 7 bases from V and 2 bases from J, with 16 bases between. The CDR3 consists of 15 residues. Germline V gives CDR1 MDHEN, CDR2 SYDVKM. The CDR3 DNA reads as TGTGCCAGCAATGGGCCATCTAAACTCACAGATACGCAGTATTTT. Amino acids: CASNGPSKLTDTQYF.

The chain is built from TRBV11-3 and TRBJ2-3, with a possible D match to TRBD2 (7 bases). V lost 0 bases and J lost 0, with 16 bases in between. This CDR3 is built from 18 residues. CDR1 SGHNT and CDR2 YENEEA come from the germline V gene. Here the CDR3 DNA reads TGTGCCAGCAGCTTAGATGGGGGGGGCCTAGCAAGCACAGATACGCAGTATTTT. Protein sequence: CASSLDGGGLASTDTQYF. Complete variable domain (other parts from reference TRBV11-3 and TRBJ2-3): EAGVVQSPRYKIIEKKQPVAFWCNPISGHNTLYWYLQNLGQGPELLIRYENEEAVDDSQLPKDRFSAERLKGVDSTLKIQPAELGDSAVYLCASSLDGGGLASTDTQYFGPGTRLTVL.

CDR3 sequence reads: CASMGSPGWGRDNEQFF. The DNA for the CDR3 is TGTGCCAGTATGGGGTCCCCCGGGTGGGGGCGGGACAATGAGCAGTTCTTC. The chain recombines TRBV19 with TRBJ2-1; D is perhaps TRBD1 (6 bases). Trimming shortened V by 7 bases and J by 5 bases, and 24 bases separated the two germline ends. This CDR3 is 17 amino acids long. Per the germline V gene, CDR1 is LNHDA and CDR2 is SQIVND (reference sequence).

The rearrangement links TRBV5-6 to TRBJ1-4; D ambiguous. V dropped 1 base and J dropped 3 bases, with 16 bases sitting between them. The CDR3 totals 17 residues. Germline V gene lookup returns CDR1 SGHDT and CDR2 YYEEEE. CDR3 coding DNA: TGTGCCAGCAGCTTGAGTCTATTCCTGGGGTCTAATGAAAAACTGTTTTTT. Amino acid sequence: CASSLSLFLGSNEKLFF.

This chain connects TRBV7-3 to TRBJ2-3; 7 positions match TRBD2. CDR1 is SGHTA and CDR2 is FQGTGA in the germline V gene. The J segment lost 4 bases and the V segment lost 5 bases, leaving 3 bases of the junction unmatched. This CDR3 has 13 residues. The CDR3 reads CASSQGGADTQYF. CDR3 in DNA: TGTGCCAGCAGCCAGGGAGGGGCAGATACGCAGTATTTT.